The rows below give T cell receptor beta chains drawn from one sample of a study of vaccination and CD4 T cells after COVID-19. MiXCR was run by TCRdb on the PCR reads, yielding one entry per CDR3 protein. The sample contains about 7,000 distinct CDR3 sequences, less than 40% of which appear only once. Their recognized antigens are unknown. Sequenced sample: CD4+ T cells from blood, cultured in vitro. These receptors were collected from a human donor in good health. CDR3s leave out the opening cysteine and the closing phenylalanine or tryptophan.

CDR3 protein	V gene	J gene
ASSASHKDAFMNTEAF	TRBV6-4	TRBJ1-1
ASSSPRTSRRGQETQY	TRBV28	TRBJ2-5
ASSLALAEQETQY	TRBV7-9	TRBJ2-5
ASSLALGPNTGELF	TRBV5-1	TRBJ2-2
ASSGGTGNQPQH	TRBV7-9	TRBJ1-5
ASNPTDRTQGSEAF	TRBV19	TRBJ1-1
ASSAIATSGNTIY	TRBV7-8	TRBJ1-3
ASSYSGRNSNQPQH	TRBV23-1	TRBJ1-5
ASSLAVTLMNTEAF	TRBV7-9	TRBJ1-1
ASSLDSYSNQPQH	TRBV5-5	TRBJ1-5
SALDRRLAGGPQY	TRBV20-1	TRBJ2-3